This record concerns one T cell receptor beta chain sequence. Antigen: not known. These data originate in a study of cytomegalovirus exposure and HLA in healthy donors. Study observations and caveats: Most of the CMV-associated TCR beta chains (in a later analysis) appeared to be HLA-restricted. Diagnosis of cytomegalovirus status made by the classifier reportedly showed high specificity and sensitivity. Differences between HLA loci emerged in a later analysis of TCR association rates, with DRB1 most and HLA-C fewest.

The PCR used 60 Vbeta and 13 Jbeta primers. Using immunoSEQ multiplex PCR, the repertoire was profiled, and TCRdb retains in-frame clones only, with some absent. This sample yields some 180,000 clones, of which 78% are seen a single time; about 14% belongs to the top ten. The CDR3 covers 12 residues. V was pared by 10 bases and J by 7 bases, with 7 bases of the junction left unmatched. Germline V gene data show CDR1 as MNHNS and CDR2 as SASEGT. Sequences were obtained from PBMCs. The TCR sequence derives from a woman aged 25-40 years in good health and CMV-seropositive. The chain is built from TRBV6-1 and TRBJ1-1, with 9 nucleotides matching TRBD1. In DNA form, the CDR3 reads TGTGCCACCACAACAGGGGGCCGTGAAGCTTTCTTT. This gives the protein CATTTGGREAFF.